What follows describes a single T cell receptor beta chain. Its antigen is still unknown. PBMC DNA, left unsorted, was sequenced on ten immunoSEQ deep assay plates. Sequencing used immunoSEQ multiplex PCR; TCRdb keeps in-frame clones, though not all of them. The data contain around 530,000 clones, roughly 72% of them singletons. This entry comes from a study of shared clonotypes between healthy human individuals. Study-wide findings and caveats: Limited genetic and exposure-history diversity came from having few donors.

The length of the CDR3 is 15 residues. Trimming pared 8 bases from V and 7 bases from J, leaving 21 bases between. Germline V gene data show CDR1 as MNHEY and CDR2 as SVGAGI. The chain has TRBV6-5 and TRBJ2-1; D is ambiguous. This receptor was obtained from a woman in her thirties or forties in good health. Some clones in this sample may be carry-over from other donors' samples. Sequenced: PBMCs. This chain's CDR3 is CASSFTRSGTNEQFF. CDR3 in DNA: TGTGCCAGCTCATTCACAAGGAGTGGTACGAATGAGCAGTTCTTC.